Here is one T cell receptor (beta chain) with its context. This sample was taken from a study of blood T cell repertoires in COVID-19. On the study more broadly: The analysed material was cDNA or gDNA that came from T cells, B-cell-depleted T cells, or PBMCs.

The CDR3 has 16 amino acids. Germline V gene sequence: CDR1 KGHDR, CDR2 SFDVKD. J gave up 4 bases and V 4 bases, and 5 bases lay outside the gene matches. The assay was immunoSEQ multiplex PCR, and TCRdb's table has in-frame clones only and misses some. The sample consists of tens of thousands of clones, 65% to 90% of them appearing once. The TCR sequence derives from a man aged 50 to 59 with COVID-19, enrolled during active disease. The sample comprised peripheral blood. This chain connects TRBV24-1 to TRBJ2-6; TRBD1 matches at 8 bases. CDR3 sequence reads: CATSDWTGFGANVLTF. The CDR3 DNA reads TGTGCCACCAGTGACTGGACAGGGTTCGGGGCCAACGTCCTGACTTTC.